The 31 T cell receptor beta chains presented below share a single source sample, sequenced in a study of PD-1 blockade in classical Hodgkin lymphoma. Measured with immunoSEQ multiplex PCR; TCRdb has only the in-frame clones, and not every one. The sample carries over 15,000 clones, more than 70% recorded once. Time point here: cycle 4 day 1 (C4D1), after more than five weeks of nivolumab. Patients all relapsed after autologous stem cell transplantation, and there was variation in brentuximab vedotin exposure. Sequenced material: peripheral blood mononuclear cells (PBMCs), taken before the fourth cycle of nivolumab. The receptor source for this set is a human donor with classical Hodgkin lymphoma.

This chain uses TRBV6-1 with TRBJ2-3; 10 nucleotides align to TRBD2. Germline trimming cut 4 bases from V and 2 bases from J; bases unmatched to any gene: 6. The germline V gene has CDR1 MNHNS and CDR2 SASEGT. CDR3 size: 16 residues. CDR3 region: CASSVSSGSPTDTQYF. The DNA for the CDR3 is TGTGCCAGCAGTGTTTCTAGCGGGAGCCCCACAGATACGCAGTATTTT.

The chain joins TRBV6-1 to TRBJ1-4; D is ambiguous. V shed 6 bases and J shed 5 bases, with 16 bases lying between them. Germline CDR1 and CDR2: MNHNS and SASEGT. The CDR3 is 15 amino acids. CDR3 sequence (DNA): TGTGCCAGCAGCGTCGCCCGGGGAGGGAATGAAAAACTGTTTTTT. Protein product: CASSVARGGNEKLFF.

The chain has TRBV4-1 and TRBJ2-4, with 8 bases fitting TRBD2. Losses at the gene ends were 1 base for V and 8 bases for J; bases not matched to a gene: 10. Germline V lookup: CDR1 MGHRA, CDR2 YSYEKL. The CDR3 covers 16 residues. The CDR3 sequence is CASSQGGRGATDIQYF. The CDR3 DNA reads TGCGCCAGCAGCCAAGGGGGGCGGGGGGCGACGGACATTCAGTACTTC.

V usage is TRBV4-1 and J usage is TRBJ1-4, with 7 positions matching TRBD1. This CDR3 has 14 residues. The germline gives CDR1 MGHRA, CDR2 YSYEKL. Germline trimming cut 1 base from V and 7 bases from J; bases unmatched to any gene: 3. Here the CDR3 reads CASSQAQGGEKLFF. The CDR3, as DNA: TGCGCCAGCAGCCAAGCGCAGGGGGGTGAAAAACTGTTTTTT.

The rearrangement links TRBV10-2 to TRBJ2-1; 11 nucleotides align to TRBD2. Germline CDR1 WSHSY, CDR2 SAAADI. The V and J ends lost 4 bases and 4 bases, in that order; junction bases with no gene match: 6. CDR3 length: 16 residues. CDR3 region: CASSGNSGRDYNEQFF. CDR3 nucleotides: TGCGCCAGCAGTGGAAATAGCGGGAGGGATTACAATGAGCAGTTCTTC.

The rearrangement links TRBV21-1 to TRBJ2-7; the D call in the table, TRBD2, was not verified against the DNA. TRBV21-1 is a documented pseudogene. The CDR3 runs to 14 residues. The CDR3 DNA reads as TGTGCCAGTACCGGGACTAGCGATTACTACGAGCAGTACTTC. As protein: CASTGTSDYYEQYF.

The J gene is TRBJ2-7, the V gene TRBV4-3, with D possibly matching TRBD2 (5 bases). V lost 1 base and J lost 7, with 8 bases in between. The CDR3 covers 12 residues. Germline assignment: CDR1 LGHNA and CDR2 YSLEER. The CDR3 loop reads CASSQGRGEQYF. The CDR3, as DNA: TGCGCCAGCAGCCAAGGCCGCGGGGAGCAGTACTTC.

The V call is TRBV13, the J call TRBJ1-2, with 7 bases aligning to TRBD1. V dropped 2 bases and J dropped 4; count of bases not matched to a gene: 13. This CDR3 comprises 17 residues. Per the germline V gene, CDR1 is PRHDT and CDR2 is FYEKMQ (reference sequence). This CDR3 reads CASSLTAGGYQGYGYTF. CDR3 bases: TGTGCCAGCAGCTTAACGGCAGGGGGGTATCAGGGCTATGGCTACACCTTC.

This chain connects TRBV30 to TRBJ2-3, with TRBD2 matching 7 bases. Germline V lookup: CDR1 GTSNPN, CDR2 SVGIG (reference sequence). The trim removed 7 bases at V and 4 bases at J, leaving 8 bases unmatched. The CDR3 is 13 residues long. The CDR3 DNA follows: TGTGCCTCGACAGCGGGGAGGGCAGATACGCAGTATTTT. Translating gives CASTAGRADTQYF. The variable domain in full, completed from reference TRBV30 and TRBJ2-3, reads SQTIHQWPATLVQPVGSPLSLECTVEGTSNPNLYWYRQAAGRGLQLLFYSVGIGQISSEVPQNLSASRPQDRQFILSSKKLLLSDSGFYLCASTAGRADTQYFGPGTRLTVL.

In nucleotides, the CDR3 is TGTGCCAGCAGCTTTAGGGGCTCAAGTAGAAACACCATATATTTT. As protein: CASSFRGSSRNTIYF. The chain employs TRBV5-4 and TRBJ1-3, with a tentative D call TRBD1 (5 bases). The CDR3 is made up of 15 amino acids. Germline CDR1 is SGHNT and CDR2 is YYREEE (reference sequence). Trimming removed 2 bases at V and 5 bases at J, with 14 bases between.

The V gene is TRBV9, the J gene TRBJ1-2; TRBD1 matches 10 bases. The CDR3 contains 18 residues. The J segment lost 3 bases and the V segment lost 4 bases, leaving 15 bases of the junction unmatched. The germline gives CDR1 SGDLS, CDR2 YYNGEE. CDR3 in amino acids: CASSLMAGQGTLDYGYTF. The DNA for the CDR3 is TGTGCCAGCAGCCTAATGGCGGGACAGGGGACCCTAGACTATGGCTACACCTTC.

CDR3 sequence (DNA): TGTGCCAGCAGCTTCTGGAGTGGGGAAGGCTGTACGGGGTGTGGCTACACCTTC. It is translated as CASSFWSGEGCTGCGYTF. J is TRBJ1-2 and V is TRBV5-8; D unresolved. V lost 2 bases and J lost 7, with 27 bases in between. This CDR3 comprises 18 residues. Germline lookup yields CDR1 SGHTS and CDR2 YDEGEE.

The rearrangement links TRBV19 to TRBJ1-5, with a weak D call TRBD1 (5 bases). Germline V CDR1 and CDR2: LNHDA, SQIVND (reference sequence). The ends were cut back, 1 base at V and 6 bases at J, with 16 bases in the middle. There are 16 residues in the CDR3. This chain's CDR3 is CASSIGFPGRGQPQHF. The CDR3 nucleotides read TGTGCCAGTAGTATAGGTTTCCCAGGGAGGGGTCAGCCCCAGCATTTT.

This sequence joins TRBV10-3 and TRBJ2-7; no clear D gene. The CDR3 runs 13 residues. CDR1 ENHRY and CDR2 SYGVKD come from the germline V gene. V lost 5 bases, J lost 6 bases, and 14 bases lay in between. CDR3 protein: CAISSLEVLEQYF. The CDR3 bases are TGTGCCATCAGTTCTTTAGAGGTTCTCGAGCAGTACTTC.

This clone was picked up a small number of times. V and J are TRBV7-9 and TRBJ1-6; D is unclear. Trimming left V 6 bases short and J 8 bases short, with 5 bases between. CDR3 size: 11 residues. The germline CDR1 and CDR2 sequences are SEHNR and FQNEAQ (reference sequence). The CDR3 reads CASSYDSPLHF. DNA for the CDR3: TGTGCCAGCAGTTACGATTCACCCCTCCACTTT.

Note on this clone: Other DNA sequences in the sample encode the same CDR3. This sequence joins TRBV5-1 and TRBJ1-6; no clear D gene. V was trimmed by 1 base and J by 6 bases, leaving 8 bases between them. CDR1 and CDR2 (germline): SGHRS, YFSETQ. The length of the CDR3 is 14 residues. CDR3 sequence: CASSLRTGNSPLHF. In DNA form, the CDR3 reads TGCGCCAGCAGCTTGCGGACGGGTAATTCACCCCTCCACTTT.

This clone was seen a few times. The CDR3 DNA reads as TGCGCCAGCAGCCAAGAGGGGGAGGGTGGGGTTGAAAAACTGTTTTTT. It codes for CASSQEGEGGVEKLFF. This chain uses TRBV4-3 with TRBJ1-4, with D possibly being TRBD1 (5 bases). Trimming shortened V by 0 bases and J by 7 bases, and 15 bases separated the two germline ends. The CDR3 is 16 amino acids. Per the germline V gene, CDR1 is LGHNA and CDR2 is YSLEER.

V usage is TRBV4-1 and J usage is TRBJ2-3, with 8 bases fitting TRBD1. The germline V gene has CDR1 MGHRA and CDR2 YSYEKL. CDR3 length: 18 residues. The ends lost 0 bases at V and 0 bases at J; junction bases unmatched: 8. CDR3 sequence reads: CASSQESQGVLSTDTQYF. Written as DNA, the CDR3 is TGCGCCAGCAGCCAAGAGTCACAGGGGGTCCTAAGCACAGATACGCAGTATTTT.

J is TRBJ1-5 and V is TRBV18; the D gene is possibly TRBD1 (6 bases). CDR3 length equals 13 residues. Germline V gives CDR1 KGHSH, CDR2 LQKENI. V was shortened by 5 bases and J by 3 bases, with 8 bases between the two germline ends. CDR3 region: CASSGQNNQPQHF. In DNA, the CDR3 is TGTGCCAGCTCAGGACAGAACAATCAGCCCCAGCATTTT.

V gene TRBV5-6 combines with J gene TRBJ1-5; D not resolved. This CDR3 is built from 15 residues. Germline-derived CDR1 and CDR2 are SGHDT and YYEEEE. Between the trimmed V and J ends, which lost 2 bases and 2 bases, there was a span of 11 bases. CDR3 DNA: TGTGCCAGCAGCTTCATGTCGGGCGGCAATCAGCCCCAGCATTTT. Amino acids: CASSFMSGGNQPQHF.

The chain recombines TRBV7-9 with TRBJ2-2; TRBD1 agrees at 9 bases. The V and J ends lost 5 bases and 1 base, in that order; junction bases with no gene match: 5. The CDR3 is 16 residues long. Germline V CDR1 and CDR2: SEHNR, FQNEAQ (reference sequence). The CDR3 nucleotides read TGTGCCAGCAGCCCGTGGGACAGGGTGAACACCGGGGAGCTGTTTTTT. The encoded protein is CASSPWDRVNTGELFF.

This rearrangement joins TRBV10-3 to TRBJ2-5; TRBD1 aligns across 11 bases. The germline V gene has CDR1 ENHRY and CDR2 SYGVKD. The CDR3 totals 12 residues. The V segment lost 11 bases and the J segment 3 bases; nucleotides outside the gene matches: 2. As DNA, the CDR3 is TGTGCCGGGACAGGGGGAGAAGAGACCCAGTACTTC. It translates to CAGTGGEETQYF.

The genes are TRBV28 and TRBJ2-6; the D gene could be TRBD1 or TRBD2 (5 bases each). In germline, CDR1 is MDHEN, CDR2 SYDVKM. Trimming took off 4 bases at V and 3 bases at J, with 10 bases between the two ends. This CDR3 contains 15 residues. The DNA of the CDR3 is TGTGCCAGCAGTTACGAGGGGTATGGGGCCAACGTCCTGACTTTC. Protein: CASSYEGYGANVLTF.

The chain is built from TRBV6-4 and TRBJ2-6; D not certain. Germline lookup yields CDR1 MRHNA and CDR2 SNTAGT. V shed 4 bases and J shed 1 base, with 8 bases lying between them. This CDR3 has 15 residues. CDR3 in amino acids: CASSVHGSGANVLTF. In nucleotides, the CDR3 is TGTGCCAGCAGTGTTCACGGATCTGGGGCCAACGTCCTGACTTTC.

This sequence joins TRBV7-6 and TRBJ2-2; D gene uncertain. Germline lookup yields CDR1 SGHVS and CDR2 FNYEAQ. V was trimmed by 7 bases and J by 1 base, leaving 10 bases between them. The CDR3 covers 14 residues. This CDR3 reads CASTVTLNTGELFF. DNA for the CDR3: TGTGCCAGCACGGTGACCCTGAACACCGGGGAGCTGTTTTTT. Based on the CDR3 plus reference TRBV7-6 and TRBJ2-2, the full variable domain is GAGVSQSPRYKVTKRGQDVALRCDPISGHVSLYWYRQALGQGPEFLTYFNYEAQQDKSGLPNDRFSAERPEGSISTLTIQRTEQRDSAMYRCASTVTLNTGELFFGEGSRLTVL.

The chain employs TRBV4-1 and TRBJ1-4; TRBD1 might be the D (6 bases). In germline, CDR1 is MGHRA, CDR2 YSYEKL. The CDR3 consists of 15 residues. V was shortened by 5 bases and J by 0 bases, with 10 bases between the two germline ends. CDR3 nucleotides: TGCGCCAGCAGCAGAACAGGGTCAACTAATGAAAAACTGTTTTTT. Its translation: CASSRTGSTNEKLFF.

V gene TRBV15 combines with J gene TRBJ2-7; D perhaps matches TRBD2 (6 bases). Germline CDR1 is LNHNV and CDR2 is YYDKDF (reference sequence). CDR3 length: 12 amino acids. V was trimmed by 1 base and J by 5 bases, leaving 6 bases between them. The CDR3 spells CATSRGRDEQYV. The CDR3 DNA sequence: TGTGCCACCAGCAGAGGGAGGGACGAGCAGTACGTC.

The chain carries TRBV5-8 and TRBJ1-4; D call uncertain. Germline V gene sequence: CDR1 SGHTS, CDR2 YDEGEE. The V end lost 5 bases, the J end lost 6 bases, and 14 bases lay between the germline ends. The CDR3 has 14 residues. The CDR3, as DNA: TGTGCCAGCAGATCGGGGTGGCGGGATGAAAAACTGTTTTTT. It is translated as CASRSGWRDEKLFF.

This clone was detected only a few times. The chain uses TRBV10-2 and TRBJ2-1, with 9 nucleotides matching TRBD2. Trimming cost V 9 bases and J 6 bases; bases outside gene matches: 3. Germline CDR1 reads WSHSY; CDR2 reads SAAADI. This CDR3 contains 12 residues. CDR3 protein: CASRTSVNEQFF. The CDR3 nucleotides are TGCGCCAGTCGGACTAGCGTCAATGAGCAGTTCTTC.

The chain uses TRBV29-1 and TRBJ2-5; D is perhaps TRBD1 (6 bases). The germline V gene encodes CDR1 SQVTM and CDR2 ANQGSEA. Deletions cut 5 bases from V and 5 bases from J, with 12 bases between. The CDR3 extends over 12 amino acids. CDR3 DNA sequence: TGCAGCGTTTACAGGGCGGGTGAGACCCAGTACTTC. It is translated as CSVYRAGETQYF.

This clone appeared once. The rearrangement joins TRBV28 to TRBJ2-1; D ambiguous. The germline CDR1 and CDR2 sequences are MDHEN and SYDVKM. V was cut by 7 bases and J by 11 bases, with 12 bases left in between. CDR3 length: 11 residues. The CDR3 reads CASTIDNKQFF. CDR3 in DNA: TGTGCCAGCACCATAGACAACAAGCAGTTCTTC.